A selection of T cell receptor beta chains follows, all from one sample in a study of blood T cell repertoires in COVID-19. TCRdb's table, derived via immunoSEQ multiplex PCR, lists solely in-frame clones and lacks some. The table records more than 200,000 clones, 84% of them present only once. Source material: peripheral blood. These receptors all stem from a man in his sixties with acute or convalescent COVID-19. Each CDR3 is given without its conserved first and last residue. The order of the fields is V gene, D gene, clone size, CDR3 protein. The D gene is left open where the match is weak. Expanded clones get a size class; other rows say once, few or many, or leave the size out.

v_gene: TRBV6-5
d_gene: NA
abundance: NA
CDR3aa: ASTRLNRDSPLH

v_gene: TRBV6-4
d_gene: TRBD1
abundance: NA
CDR3aa: ASSPGQGHGYT

v_gene: TRBV18
d_gene: TRBD1
abundance: NA
CDR3aa: ASSPDRGYGYT

v_gene: TRBV29-1
d_gene: TRBD2
abundance: NA
CDR3aa: SSPSGGTYNEQF

v_gene: TRBV10-3
d_gene: NA
abundance: once
CDR3aa: AISEKRDEQF

v_gene: TRBV24-1
d_gene: TRBD1
abundance: NA
CDR3aa: ATSDTRDRGSLASNTEAF

v_gene: TRBV4-1
d_gene: TRBD2
abundance: NA
CDR3aa: ASSQETGSGSYIQY

v_gene: TRBV7-3
d_gene: TRBD1
abundance: NA
CDR3aa: ASSLLGTGNTGELF

v_gene: TRBV6-2/TRBV6-3
d_gene: NA
abundance: NA
CDR3aa: ASSYAGGYEQF

v_gene: TRBV9
d_gene: TRBD2
abundance: NA
CDR3aa: ASSPGLAGRNIQY

v_gene: TRBV9
d_gene: NA
abundance: NA
CDR3aa: ASSALGETQY

v_gene: TRBV7-9
d_gene: TRBD1
abundance: NA
CDR3aa: ASSLTGGVPEAF

v_gene: TRBV30
d_gene: NA
abundance: NA
CDR3aa: AARLSGNEQF

v_gene: TRBV7-3
d_gene: NA
abundance: NA
CDR3aa: ASSLNTGIAPYGYT

v_gene: TRBV4-1
d_gene: TRBD1
abundance: NA
CDR3aa: ASSRGRTGRTGELF

v_gene: TRBV5-8
d_gene: TRBD1
abundance: NA
CDR3aa: ASSPGTGKAYEQY

v_gene: TRBV4-2
d_gene: TRBD2
abundance: NA
CDR3aa: ASSREAGSSYEQY

v_gene: TRBV19
d_gene: NA
abundance: NA
CDR3aa: ASSPRTFRGGNSGANVLT

v_gene: TRBV10-3
d_gene: TRBD1
abundance: NA
CDR3aa: AITRGQGGGNEQF